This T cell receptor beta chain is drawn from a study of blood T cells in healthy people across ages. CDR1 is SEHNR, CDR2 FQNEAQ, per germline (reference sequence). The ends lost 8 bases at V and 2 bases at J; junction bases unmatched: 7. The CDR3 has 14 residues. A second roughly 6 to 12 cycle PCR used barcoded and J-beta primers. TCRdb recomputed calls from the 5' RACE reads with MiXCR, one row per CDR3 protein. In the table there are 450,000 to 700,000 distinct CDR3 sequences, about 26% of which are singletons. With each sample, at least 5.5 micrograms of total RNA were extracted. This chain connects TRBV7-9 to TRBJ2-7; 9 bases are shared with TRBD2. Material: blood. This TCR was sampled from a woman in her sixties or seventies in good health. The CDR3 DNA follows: TGTGCCAGCTTGCCGGCTAGCGGGACCTACGAGCAGTACTTC. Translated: CASLPASGTYEQYF.